The next 18 T cell receptor beta chains were all read from a single sample in a study of metastatic and nonmetastatic thyroid tumors. Using MiXCR, TCRdb re-called clones from the PCR reads. Of fewer than 40,000 clones in the sample, less than 30% were seen once. The entire patient cohort was treatment-naive prior to thyroid surgery. Source material: blood. The receptors derive from a female donor with papillary thyroid cancer or a benign thyroid nodule (not recorded which). Some clones in this sample may be carry-over from other donors' samples.

By sample fraction, this clone is medium-sized. V is TRBV5-1 and J is TRBJ2-7, with 10 positions matching TRBD1. CDR3 length equals 15 residues. Per the germline V gene, CDR1 is SGHRS and CDR2 is YFSETQ. The J segment lost 7 bases and the V segment lost 0 bases, leaving 7 bases of the junction unmatched. The CDR3 DNA is TGCGCCAGCAGCTTGGCCGTGGACAGGGGGAAAGAGCAGTACTTC. Translation gives CASSLAVDRGKEQYF.

The chain recombines TRBV15 with TRBJ1-5; no clear D gene. The CDR3 length is 13 residues. Germline V lookup: CDR1 LNHNV, CDR2 YYDKDF (reference sequence). V was cut by 3 bases and J by 8 bases, with 11 bases left in between. The CDR3 region is CATSSTGREPQHF. CDR3 sequence (DNA): TGTGCCACCAGCAGCACGGGAAGGGAGCCCCAGCATTTT.

The chain carries TRBV7-8 and TRBJ2-7; no reliable D call. The CDR3 covers 11 residues. CDR1 is SGHVS, CDR2 FQNEAQ, per germline. Between the trimmed V and J ends, which lost 2 bases and 6 bases, there was a span of 5 bases. As DNA, the CDR3 is TGTGCCAGCAGCTTAAGTCTCGAGCAGTACTTC. Translation: CASSLSLEQYF.

This clone turned up a few times. The chain is built from TRBV28 and TRBJ1-2; TRBD1 is a possible D gene (6 bases). The V end was cut by 6 bases, the J end by 4 bases, with 15 bases between. The CDR3 contains 14 residues. CDR1 is MDHEN and CDR2 is SYDVKM in the germline V gene. The CDR3 region is CASSPADRSYGYTF. CDR3 DNA sequence: TGTGCCAGCAGCCCTGCGGACAGATCCTATGGCTACACCTTC.

This clone was picked up many times. J is TRBJ2-1 and V is TRBV9; 9 bases fit TRBD2. CDR1 SGDLS and CDR2 YYNGEE come from the germline V gene. The ends lost 3 bases at V and 6 bases at J; junction bases unmatched: 7. This CDR3 contains 15 residues. DNA for the CDR3: TGTGCCAGCAGCGACGGGGGACTAGCATTCAATGAGCAGTTCTTC. Protein product: CASSDGGLAFNEQFF.

This chain uses TRBV5-1 with TRBJ2-7; D is perhaps TRBD1 (5 bases). This CDR3 region has 14 residues. The germline V gene encodes CDR1 SGHRS and CDR2 YFSETQ. Deletions cut 0 bases from V and 2 bases from J, with 9 bases between. Written as DNA, the CDR3 is TGCGCCAGCAGCTTGGGGGGCGCCGCCTACGAGCAGTACTTC. Translation gives CASSLGGAAYEQYF.

This clone was counted between two and nine times. The J gene is TRBJ1-3, the V gene TRBV5-1; TRBD1 matches 8 bases. The CDR3 totals 14 residues. Per the germline V gene, CDR1 is SGHRS and CDR2 is YFSETQ. V was clipped by 3 bases and J by 4 bases; unmatched bases: 3. CDR3 residues: CASSSTGDGNTIYF. Here the CDR3 DNA reads TGCGCCAGCAGCTCGACAGGGGACGGAAACACCATATATTTT.

This clone was seen a handful of times. This chain links TRBV6-4 with TRBJ2-2; TRBD2 matches 7 bases. The ends lost 5 bases at V and 5 bases at J; junction bases unmatched: 2. Per the germline V gene, CDR1 is MRHNA and CDR2 is SNTAGT. The CDR3 spans 13 residues. The CDR3 spells CASSKAGTGELFF. The CDR3 DNA reads as TGTGCCAGCAGTAAAGCGGGAACCGGGGAGCTGTTTTTT.

The chain couples TRBV28 to TRBJ2-7; TRBD2 is a possible D gene (5 bases). Germline V CDR1 and CDR2: MDHEN, SYDVKM. CDR3 length: 13 amino acids. V was shortened by 11 bases and J by 7 bases, with 21 bases between the two germline ends. CDR3 coding DNA: TGTGCCTGTGGGCAGGTCCCAGGAGGTGAGCAGTACTTC. Its protein is CACGQVPGGEQYF.

This clone has at least ten counts. The chain uses TRBV4-1 and TRBJ2-7; D is possibly TRBD1 (8 bases). The CDR3 totals 15 residues. Germline V CDR1 and CDR2: MGHRA, YSYEKL. V lost 5 bases and J 3 bases, leaving 17 bases between the germline ends. As DNA, the CDR3 is TGCGCCAGCAGCTATCGACAGGGGAGGGTCTACGAGCAGTACTTC. This translates into CASSYRQGRVYEQYF.

This clone was counted only a few times. The V gene is TRBV28, the J gene TRBJ2-7; D is perhaps TRBD2 (5 bases). CDR1 and CDR2 from the germline V gene are MDHEN and SYDVKM. V was shortened by 6 bases and J by 3 bases, with 15 bases between the two germline ends. The length of the CDR3 is 14 residues. The CDR3 nucleotides are TGTGCCAGCAGGTCCCAGGCGGGCTACTACGAGCAGTACTTC. This translates into CASRSQAGYYEQYF.

The chain is built from TRBV20-1 and TRBJ2-1, with 7 bases fitting TRBD2. Per germline, CDR1 DFQATT and CDR2 SNEGSKA (reference sequence). The V gene end was trimmed by 4 bases and the J gene end by 6 bases; junction bases not matched to a gene: 6. The CDR3 has 13 amino acids. The DNA for the CDR3 is TGCAGTGCTACCCTCTCGGGGGGCAATGAGCAGTTCTTC. Protein product: CSATLSGGNEQFF.

The table lists this clone with many counts. The V gene is TRBV11-3, the J gene TRBJ2-1; TRBD2 matches 10 bases. Per the germline V gene, CDR1 is SGHNT and CDR2 is YENEEA. This CDR3 spans 16 amino acids. V shed 5 bases, J shed 7 bases, and the junction held 11 bases outside the gene matches. The CDR3 here is CASSPGRSGGVNEQFF. CDR3 bases: TGTGCCAGCAGCCCCGGTCGCAGCGGGGGGGTAAATGAGCAGTTCTTC.

Relative to its sample, this clone is medium-sized. This chain connects TRBV27 to TRBJ2-2, with a weak D call TRBD2 (6 bases). Germline lookup yields CDR1 MNHEY and CDR2 SMNVEV (reference sequence). This CDR3 spans 13 amino acids. V was pared by 11 bases and J by 3 bases, with 13 bases between. The CDR3 coding sequence is TGTGCCGCGAGCCGGGAGTACACCGGGGAGCTGTTTTTT. Its translation is CAASREYTGELFF.

This clone turned up a few times. V and J are TRBV27 and TRBJ2-7; tentatively, D is TRBD1 (5 bases). Germline CDR1 and CDR2: MNHEY and SMNVEV (reference sequence). With 4 bases removed from V and 0 bases from J, the gap between germline ends came to 10 bases. The CDR3 has 14 amino acids. The CDR3 protein is CASSYWQGSYEQYF. CDR3 nucleotides: TGTGCCAGCAGTTACTGGCAGGGCTCCTACGAGCAGTACTTC.

V gene TRBV7-8 combines with J gene TRBJ2-3; 7 bases map to TRBD2. This CDR3 region has 15 residues. V shed 0 bases, J shed 1 base, and the junction held 1 base outside the gene matches. The V gene's germline CDR1 is SGHVS and CDR2 FQNEAQ. The CDR3 region is CASSLALAGTDTQYF. DNA for the CDR3: TGTGCCAGCAGCTTAGCTCTAGCGGGCACAGATACGCAGTATTTT.

CDR3 in amino acids: CSARRLAAMNEQYF. In DNA, the CDR3 is TGCAGTGCTAGACGCCTAGCGGCAATGAACGAGCAGTACTTC. This chain connects TRBV20-1 to TRBJ2-7, with 7 nucleotides matching TRBD2. The CDR3 has 14 amino acids. Looked up from germline, CDR1 is DFQATT and CDR2 is SNEGSKA (reference sequence). V gave up 2 bases and J gave up 5 bases; unmatched junction bases: 9.

The chain recombines TRBV5-1 with TRBJ2-3; D might be TRBD2 (5 bases). This CDR3 is 16 amino acids long. V was shortened by 3 bases and J by 5 bases, with 19 bases between the two germline ends. The V gene's germline CDR1 is SGHRS and CDR2 YFSETQ. The CDR3 region has the DNA TGCGCCAGCAGCTCAGGTCTTCGGCTAGCTGGAGATACGCAGTATTTT. It specifies CASSSGLRLAGDTQYF.